Shown below are 21 T cell receptor beta chains from a single sample sequenced in a study of early T cells in non-severe SARS-CoV-2 infection. In TCRdb, the 5' RACE reads were re-called with MiXCR into one record per CDR3 protein. The sample holds fewer than 90,000 distinct CDR3 sequences, about 14% seen once. What was sequenced was whole blood. These receptor sequences come from an adult who was a healthcare worker with PCR-confirmed SARS-CoV-2 infection or an uninfected control (not recorded which).

This clonotype was seen repeatedly, ten times or more. The CDR3 sequence is CSVEEGVGTQYF. The CDR3 DNA reads as TGCAGCGTTGAAGAGGGGGTCGGGACCCAGTACTTC. V and J are TRBV29-1 and TRBJ2-5; the D call may be TRBD1 or TRBD2 (5 bases each). This CDR3 is built from 12 residues. Germline V gene lookup returns CDR1 SQVTM and CDR2 ANQGSEA. Trimming took off 0 bases at V and 7 bases at J, with 9 bases between the two ends.

This clonotype was counted ten times or more. The J gene is TRBJ1-1, the V gene TRBV5-1; TRBD1 is a possible D gene (5 bases). Trimming removed 1 base from V and 6 bases from J, with 25 bases in between. There are 18 residues in the CDR3. Germline V gene data show CDR1 as SGHRS and CDR2 as YFSETQ. Written as DNA, the CDR3 is TGCGCCAGCAGCTTGCTAGCCCAGGACACGATATCCGGAGCTGAAGCTTTCTTT. It yields the protein CASSLLAQDTISGAEAFF.

This clonotype was recorded a few times. The gene calls are TRBV9 and TRBJ1-5; D is ambiguous. The CDR3 length is 13 residues. Trimming removed 0 bases at V and 4 bases at J, with 5 bases between. The germline CDR1 and CDR2 sequences are SGDLS and YYNGEE. CDR3 in DNA: TGTGCCAGCAGCGTAGAGGATAATCAGCCCCAGCATTTT. Encoded protein: CASSVEDNQPQHF.

V gene TRBV2 combines with J gene TRBJ2-3; maybe TRBD1 (5 bases). CDR3 size: 13 residues. Germline assignment: CDR1 SNHLY and CDR2 FYNNEI. V was trimmed by 8 bases and J by 1 base, leaving 10 bases between them. CDR3 residues: CASGRVRTDTQYF. The CDR3 DNA is TGTGCCAGCGGCAGGGTACGCACAGATACGCAGTATTTT.

The rearrangement joins TRBV3-1 to TRBJ1-6; D not resolved. Germline loops: CDR1 LGHDT, CDR2 YNNKEL (reference sequence). This CDR3 has 16 residues. V was clipped by 1 base and J by 2 bases, with 9 bases between them. The CDR3 here is CASSQVVDTYNSPLHF. The DNA of the CDR3 is TGTGCCAGCAGCCAAGTAGTGGATACCTATAATTCACCCCTCCACTTT.

This chain uses TRBV5-1 with TRBJ2-7; TRBD1 agrees at 8 bases. The CDR3 loop spans 14 amino acids. V trimming: 2 bases; J trimming: 3 bases; junction bases outside the gene matches: 4. In germline, CDR1 is SGHRS, CDR2 YFSETQ. In DNA form, the CDR3 reads TGCGCCAGCAGCTTCGGGACAGGCCTCTACGAGCAGTACTTC. This encodes CASSFGTGLYEQYF.

The V call is TRBV7-9, the J call TRBJ2-6; 10 bases fit TRBD1. CDR1 is SEHNR, CDR2 FQNEAQ, per germline (reference sequence). The J segment lost 4 bases and the V segment lost 1 base, leaving 7 bases of the junction unmatched. The CDR3 runs to 18 residues. CDR3 amino acids: CASSLVAGQGSGANVLTF. Written as DNA, the CDR3 is TGTGCCAGCAGCTTAGTAGCGGGACAGGGGAGCGGGGCCAACGTCCTGACTTTC.

This chain links TRBV4-1 with TRBJ1-4; possibly TRBD1 for D (6 bases). V lost 1 base and J 8 bases, leaving 17 bases between the germline ends. This CDR3 is 16 amino acids long. From germline, CDR1 is MGHRA and CDR2 YSYEKL. The CDR3: CASSQVGLGAGEKLFF. For the CDR3, the DNA is TGCGCCAGCAGCCAAGTTGGTCTGGGGGCAGGGGAAAAACTGTTTTTT.

This clonotype was counted between two and nine times. The J gene is TRBJ1-1, the V gene TRBV7-2; 11 bases map to TRBD1. The germline gives CDR1 SGHTA, CDR2 FQGNSA. Trimming removed 5 bases from V and 4 bases from J; junction bases left unmatched: 6. The CDR3 extends over 15 amino acids. CDR3 coding DNA: TGTGCCAGCAGCCATGGGACAGGGGGGACCACTGAAGCTTTCTTT. It encodes CASSHGTGGTTEAFF.

This clonotype was counted only a few times. This chain connects TRBV12-3 or TRBV12-4 to TRBJ2-7; D is ambiguous. V was trimmed by 3 bases and J by 1 base, leaving 16 bases between them. There are 16 residues in the CDR3. The CDR3 is CASSLETNSFSYEQYF. In DNA, the CDR3 is TGTGCCAGCAGTTTGGAGACCAACTCTTTTTCCTACGAGCAGTACTTC.

This clonotype was counted ten times or more. DNA of the CDR3: TGTGCCAGCAGCCCCGGGACAAACTCCTACGAGCAGTACTTC. Its protein is CASSPGTNSYEQYF. The chain employs TRBV4-2 and TRBJ2-7, with TRBD1 as a possible D gene (6 bases). From germline, CDR1 is LGHNA and CDR2 YNFKEQ. The CDR3 has 14 residues. The V and J ends lost 4 bases and 0 bases respectively, with 10 bases between them.

This clonotype came up a few times. The V gene is TRBV4-3, the J gene TRBJ2-6; D is perhaps TRBD1 (5 bases). The CDR3 contains 16 residues. Trimming removed 4 bases from V and 4 bases from J, with 14 bases in between. CDR1 is LGHNA and CDR2 is YSLEER in the germline V gene. The CDR3 DNA follows: TGCGCCAGCAGCCCAGGACACGGTCGAGGGGCCAACGTCCTGACTTTC. Translating gives CASSPGHGRGANVLTF.

This clonotype was counted only a few times. The chain combines TRBV24-1 with TRBJ2-3; 12 bases line up with TRBD2. This CDR3 is 16 amino acids long. The germline CDR1 and CDR2 sequences are KGHDR and SFDVKD. V shed 3 bases and J 3 bases; nucleotides not matched to a gene: 3. CDR3 loop: CATSDRTSGATDTQYF. CDR3 nucleotide sequence: TGTGCCACCAGTGATCGGACTAGCGGGGCAACAGATACGCAGTATTTT.

The chain joins TRBV20-1 to TRBJ2-1; D gene ambiguous. The germline V and J ends were trimmed by 3 bases and 4 bases, with 4 bases remaining between them. CDR3 length: 11 amino acids. The V gene's germline CDR1 is DFQATT and CDR2 SNEGSKA (reference sequence). In nucleotides, the CDR3 is TGCAGTGCTAGGAGGTACAATGAGCAGTTCTTC. Translated, it gives CSARRYNEQFF.

This chain joins TRBV9 and TRBJ1-3; the D gene is possibly TRBD1 (5 bases). Trimming stripped 0 bases from V and 3 bases from J, with 22 bases between. The germline CDR1 and CDR2 sequences are SGDLS and YYNGEE. This CDR3 has 19 amino acids. The CDR3 nucleotides read TGTGCCAGCAGCGTAGGAGTTCAGAGAGGGGATGGTGTTGGAAACACCATATATTTT. As protein: CASSVGVQRGDGVGNTIYF.

In its sample, this clonotype was seen a few times. The chain is built from TRBV7-9 and TRBJ2-1; D gene unclear. Germline assignment: CDR1 SEHNR and CDR2 FQNEAQ (reference sequence). The CDR3 runs 14 residues. V lost 1 base to trimming and J lost 6 bases, with 10 bases between them. The CDR3 coding sequence is TGTGCCAGCAGCTTAGGGGGTGGCGTCAATGAGCAGTTCTTC. Protein: CASSLGGGVNEQFF.

Concerning this clonotype itself: Germline and junction disagree at one end, which may indicate a read error. V is TRBV4-1 and J is TRBJ2-6; no clear D gene. Germline assignment: CDR1 MGHRA and CDR2 YSYEKL. CDR3 length: 17 amino acids. The CDR3 DNA sequence: TGCGCCAGCAGCGGGAACCCGACGAGCTCTGGGGTCAACGTCCTGACTTTC. Amino acid sequence: CASSGNPTSSGVNVLTF.

This clonotype was detected many times. This chain uses TRBV15 with TRBJ2-1, with D uncertain. Trimming removed 4 bases at V and 0 bases at J, with 13 bases between. Germline CDR1 and CDR2: LNHNV and YYDKDF (reference sequence). This CDR3 has 16 residues. CDR3 sequence reads: CATSTRTASSYNEQFF. Here the CDR3 DNA reads TGTGCCACCAGCACTAGGACGGCGAGCTCCTACAATGAGCAGTTCTTC.

This clonotype was observed a handful of times. The chain uses TRBV11-2 and TRBJ2-3; D remains unclear. V lost 5 bases, J lost 3 bases, and 3 bases lay in between. Germline loops: CDR1 SGHAT, CDR2 FQNNGV. This CDR3 spans 11 amino acids. CDR3 protein: CASSQTDTQYF. CDR3 nucleotides: TGTGCCAGCAGCCAGACAGATACGCAGTATTTT.

The V and J genes are TRBV28 and TRBJ2-6; TRBD1 might be the D (6 bases). Germline loops: CDR1 MDHEN, CDR2 SYDVKM. Between the trimmed V and J ends, which lost 5 bases and 4 bases, there was a span of 9 bases. The CDR3 is 14 amino acids. CDR3 nucleotides: TGTGCCAGCAGTACAGGGACCGGGGCCAACGTCCTGACTTTC. Translated: CASSTGTGANVLTF.

A single count supports this clonotype. One end of the junction does not line up with germline, which may come from a read error. V and J are TRBV3-1 and TRBJ2-2, with TRBD2 as a possible D gene (6 bases). This CDR3 contains 14 residues. Per the germline V gene, CDR1 is LGHDT and CDR2 is YNNKEL (reference sequence). The CDR3 region has the DNA TGTACCAGCAGTCGATCGGGGGACCCCGGGGAGCTGTTTTTT. Protein product: CTSSRSGDPGELFF.